The next 20 T cell receptor beta chains were all read from a single sample in a study of OX40 agonist ivuxolimab in advanced cancers. Profiling relied on immunoSEQ multiplex PCR, and the TCRdb table lists in-frame clones only, not all of them. The data contain tens of thousands of clones, roughly 89% of them singletons. Source: CD4+ or CD8+ T cells sorted from blood, taken in a trial of the OX40 agonist ivuxolimab. The receptors originated from an adult with an advanced solid tumor such as melanoma, head and neck, liver or kidney cancer.

The V call is TRBV7-8, the J call TRBJ2-1; 7 bases match TRBD2. The CDR3 is 14 residues long. Germline V lookup: CDR1 SGHVS, CDR2 FQNEAQ. V lost 11 bases and J lost 4; bases outside the gene matches: 11. The CDR3 DNA follows: TGTGCCCGTCAGGCCCAGCGGGAATACAATGAGCAGTTCTTC. This gives the protein CARQAQREYNEQFF.

The V call is TRBV5-1, the J call TRBJ2-3; D unclear. The CDR3 spans 14 residues. Germline V CDR1 and CDR2: SGHRS, YFSETQ. V was pared by 3 bases and J by 6 bases, with 14 bases between. CDR3 DNA sequence: TGCGCCAGCAGCTCCAGGACGGGCGTGGATACGCAGTATTTT. It yields the protein CASSSRTGVDTQYF.

This clone has just one count. The CDR3 sequence: CASSNQTLGEQYF. Written as DNA, the CDR3 is TGTGCCAGCAGCAATCAGACCTTGGGCGAGCAGTACTTC. The chain combines TRBV7-3 with TRBJ2-7; D is unclear. Germline CDR1 SGHTA, CDR2 FQGTGA. Trimming cost V 5 bases and J 6 bases, with 14 bases left between them. This CDR3 has 13 residues.

The rearrangement joins TRBV6-6 to TRBJ1-1, with D unclear. The CDR3 sequence is 12 residues long. Between the trimmed V and J ends, which lost 2 bases and 9 bases, there was a span of 10 bases. Germline loops: CDR1 MNHNY, CDR2 SVGAGI (reference sequence). CDR3 sequence (DNA): TGTGCCAGCAGTTACATGGACTCCCAAGCTTTCTTT. Its protein product is CASSYMDSQAFF.

This clone was counted once. The chain links TRBV28 to TRBJ1-2, with TRBD1 matching over 7 bases. The germline V gene has CDR1 MDHEN and CDR2 SYDVKM. CDR3 length equals 16 residues. V lost 7 bases and J lost 4; bases outside the gene matches: 15. This CDR3 reads CASMLPLAGGAYGYTF. In DNA form, the CDR3 reads TGTGCCAGCATGTTACCCCTAGCAGGGGGAGCCTATGGCTACACCTTC.

The table lists this clone with a count of one. The chain links TRBV6-1 to TRBJ1-2; maybe TRBD1 (6 bases). Germline V gene data show CDR1 as MNHNS and CDR2 as SASEGT. The V end lost 1 base, the J end lost 3 bases, and 12 bases lay between the germline ends. CDR3 size: 15 residues. This CDR3 is CASSEVQGTYYGYTF. The CDR3 DNA reads TGTGCCAGCAGTGAAGTTCAGGGGACATACTATGGCTACACCTTC.

This chain uses TRBV5-8 with TRBJ2-2, with D perhaps matching TRBD1 (6 bases). The CDR3 has 15 amino acids. With 4 bases removed from V and 1 base from J, the gap between germline ends came to 11 bases. Germline CDR1 reads SGHTS; CDR2 reads YDEGEE. The CDR3 loop reads CASSPTGENTGELFF. The CDR3 DNA follows: TGTGCCAGCAGCCCGACAGGAGAGAACACCGGGGAGCTGTTTTTT.

The rearrangement uses TRBV7-9 and TRBJ2-3, with D tentatively TRBD1 (6 bases). CDR1 is SEHNR, CDR2 FQNEAQ, per germline (reference sequence). The CDR3 sequence is 16 residues long. Trimming pared 5 bases from V and 2 bases from J, leaving 17 bases between. In nucleotides, the CDR3 is TGTGCCAGCAGCAAAGGGGACACCGGGGCCACAGATACGCAGTATTTT. It encodes CASSKGDTGATDTQYF.

This rearrangement joins TRBV11-2 to TRBJ2-7, with 11 bases matching TRBD2. The CDR3 totals 16 residues. CDR1 and CDR2 from the germline V gene are SGHAT and FQNNGV. Germline trimming cut 2 bases from V and 2 bases from J; bases unmatched to any gene: 5. The CDR3 bases are TGTGCCAGCAGCTTATTGCCGGGACTAGCGGCCTACGAGCAGTACTTC. Its protein product is CASSLLPGLAAYEQYF.

V usage is TRBV2 and J usage is TRBJ1-6, with D uncertain. CDR1 SNHLY and CDR2 FYNNEI come from the germline V gene. V was clipped by 1 base and J by 9 bases, with 10 bases between them. The CDR3 runs to 14 residues. Here the CDR3 reads CASSEVGVISPLHF. In nucleotides, the CDR3 is TGTGCCAGCAGTGAAGTTGGCGTAATTTCACCCCTCCACTTT.

The chain is built from TRBV21-1 and TRBJ2-4. TRBV21-1 counts as a pseudogene. The CDR3 has 19 amino acids. CDR3 residues: CASNETRTIGPLAKNIQYF. The CDR3 nucleotides are TGTGCCAGCAATGAGACACGGACGATTGGGCCCCTAGCCAAAAACATTCAGTACTTC.

Concerning this clone itself: The junction does not match germline at one end; this may be a read error. The chain joins TRBV4-1 to TRBJ1-4; D remains unclear. Germline CDR1 MGHRA, CDR2 YSYEKL. The CDR3 contains 15 residues. As DNA, the CDR3 is TGCGCCGGCAGCCGCCCTACCACCCCTACTCCGGGACTGTTTTTT. Translated: CAGSRPTTPTPGLFF.

The chain recombines TRBV27 with TRBJ1-1, with 7 bases aligning to TRBD1. Per germline, CDR1 MNHEY and CDR2 SMNVEV (reference sequence). Germline trimming cut 4 bases from V and 5 bases from J; bases unmatched to any gene: 7. The CDR3 length is 14 residues. The CDR3 loop is CASSWTGGGTEAFF. For the CDR3, the DNA is TGTGCCAGCAGTTGGACAGGCGGGGGGACTGAAGCTTTCTTT.

V gene TRBV28 combines with J gene TRBJ2-2, with 8 bases lining up with TRBD1. Germline assignment: CDR1 MDHEN and CDR2 SYDVKM. V lost 5 bases, J lost 0 bases, and 8 bases stayed unmatched. This CDR3 is 17 amino acids long. For the CDR3, the DNA is TGTGCCAGCAGTCCCTTGGGACAGGCCGCGAACACCGGGGAGCTGTTTTTT. Its protein is CASSPLGQAANTGELFF.

V and J are TRBV5-1 and TRBJ2-5; D possibly uses TRBD1 or TRBD2 (6 bases each). Trimming took off 4 bases at V and 2 bases at J, with 15 bases between the two ends. The CDR3 covers 15 residues. Germline CDR1 and CDR2: SGHRS and YFSETQ. In nucleotides, the CDR3 is TGCGCCAGCAGCCGGGGGCTCTTTGGGCAAGAGACCCAGTACTTC. It translates to CASSRGLFGQETQYF.

This chain links TRBV7-2 with TRBJ2-6; 7 bases align to TRBD2. The V and J ends lost 4 bases and 3 bases, in that order; junction bases with no gene match: 3. Germline CDR1 reads SGHTA; CDR2 reads FQGNSA. The CDR3 sequence is 15 residues long. CDR3 loop: CASSWGGFGANVLTF. CDR3 nucleotide sequence: TGTGCCAGCAGCTGGGGGGGTTTTGGGGCCAACGTCCTGACTTTC.

The J gene is TRBJ2-1, the V gene TRBV7-8; the D is unclear. Trimming pared 4 bases from V and 2 bases from J, leaving 18 bases between. The CDR3 sequence is 17 residues long. Germline V lookup: CDR1 SGHVS, CDR2 FQNEAQ. The CDR3 DNA sequence: TGTGCCAGCAGCTACCGCAGGCTTAGCCCTACCTACAATGAGCAGTTCTTC. Translated, it gives CASSYRRLSPTYNEQFF.

This clone was found once. The rearrangement links TRBV5-1 to TRBJ2-1, with 13 bases lining up with TRBD2. J gave up 7 bases and V 5 bases, and 9 bases lay outside the gene matches. The germline CDR1 and CDR2 sequences are SGHRS and YFSETQ. CDR3 size: 16 residues. The CDR3 spells CASSRTSGGALNEQFF. CDR3 in DNA: TGCGCCAGCAGTCGTACTAGCGGGGGGGCGCTTAATGAGCAGTTCTTC.

The chain joins TRBV9 to TRBJ2-5; no firm D call. Trimming removed 0 bases at V and 0 bases at J, with 3 bases between. Germline CDR1 is SGDLS and CDR2 is YYNGEE. The length of the CDR3 is 13 residues. CDR3 residues: CASSVGYQETQYF. Written as DNA, the CDR3 is TGTGCCAGCAGCGTAGGGTACCAAGAGACCCAGTACTTC.

In this sample, this clone turned up once. The chain recombines TRBV29-1 with TRBJ2-5; D might be TRBD1 or TRBD2, each matching 6 bases. The CDR3 covers 13 residues. Per germline, CDR1 SQVTM and CDR2 ANQGSEA. V gave up 6 bases and J gave up 5 bases, with 16 bases separating them. The chain's CDR3 is CSVAQGGRETQYF. The CDR3 region has the DNA TGCAGCGTCGCACAGGGAGGTCGGGAGACCCAGTACTTC.